This TCR beta chain was recorded in a study of human T cells and chemical hapten exposure. Overall study context: Largely, small differences in pooled library volume made per-sample TCR yields vary. General observations from the study: No alteration of TCRs above 1 in 1000 frequency was seen with DPC sensitization.

J lost 0 bases, V lost 7 bases, and 15 bases had no gene match. CDR3 size: 19 residues. TCRdb processed the RACE reads anew with MiXCR; each CDR3 protein has one entry. The repertoire consists of some 400,000 distinct CDR3 sequences, with about 5.1% occurring once and the leading ten covering roughly 2.6%. Stated time point: pre-sensitization, week 0. The treatment here: therapeutic diphenylcyclopropenone sensitization with weekly scalp DPC. At every patch-test visit, blood was drawn before the patch test was applied. For this clonotype: The antigen is unknown.

The chain links TRBV12-3 or TRBV12-4 to TRBJ2-2, with 9 bases aligning to TRBD1. This sequence originates from a woman aged 45-59 years with alopecia areata. Some clones in this sample may be carry-over from other donors' samples. The sequencing here drew on whole blood, taken in connection with sensitization to the hapten diphenylcyclopropenone (DPC). CDR3 DNA: TGTGCCAGCACCCTGGACAGGGGATCATCTAGGGCGAACACCGGGGAGCTGTTTTTT. This translates into CASTLDRGSSRANTGELFF.